The rows below give T cell receptor beta chains drawn from one sample of a study of vaccination effects on CD4 cells after COVID-19. The table came from immunoSEQ multiplex PCR; TCRdb's copy has only in-frame clones and leaves some out. The profile covers about 44,000 clones, with approximately 82% appearing a single time and approximately 3.8% taken by the ten largest. Antigens for these TCRs are unknown. This specimen consisted of CD4+ T cells from PBMCs cultured without peptide, obtained after COVID-19 vaccination. The source is a human donor who had a prior SARS-CoV-2 infection. The CDR3 runs from the conserved cysteine through the conserved F or W. The D gene is left open where the match is weak. The listing skips clone size in some rows; elsewhere it reads once, few, many or a size class.

D,size,V,J,length,DNA,CDR3
.,once,TRBV5-5,TRBJ2-3,15,TGTGCCAGCAGCCGGGCGGGGGCCGGCACAGATACGCAGTATTTT,CASSRAGAGTDTQYF
TRBD1,.,TRBV10-3,TRBJ1-2,16,TGTGCCATCAGTGAGGGAGGGGACAGGGGAGACTATGGCTACACCTTC,CAISEGGDRGDYGYTF
TRBD2,.,TRBV10-3,TRBJ2-3,14,TGTGCCATCAGGCCCGCGGGGGACACAGATACGCAGTATTTT,CAIRPAGDTDTQYF
.,.,TRBV15,TRBJ2-2,12,TGTGCCACCAGCAGGTACACCGGGGAGCTGTTTTTT,CATSRYTGELFF
TRBD2,few,TRBV5-4,TRBJ2-1,16,TGTGCCAGCAGCCGGCTTGGGGGGGAGAGGGGAGATGAGCAGTTCTTC,CASSRLGGERGDEQFF
TRBD2,.,TRBV6-5,TRBJ2-1,16,TGTGCCAGCAGTTATCGCGTGGCGGGGGGCTTAGATGAGCAGTTCTTC,CASSYRVAGGLDEQFF
.,.,TRBV2,TRBJ1-5,14,TGTGCCAGCAGCGGAGAGAGGGGGTCTCAGCCCCAGCATTTT,CASSGERGSQPQHF
.,.,TRBV2,TRBJ1-2,16,TGTGCCAGCAGTGAAGAGATTGGGGGACGTTACTATGGCTACACCTTC,CASSEEIGGRYYGYTF
.,.,TRBV30,TRBJ1-4,14,TGTGCCTGGAACGGAGCCTTTTCGAATGAAAAACTGTTTTTT,CAWNGAFSNEKLFF
.,once,TRBV9,TRBJ1-2,13,TGTGCCAGCAGCGTAGATAACAACTATGGCTACACCTTC,CASSVDNNYGYTF
.,few,TRBV11-3,TRBJ2-3,14,TGTGCCAGCAGCTTAGCGGTTAGCACAGATACGCAGTATTTT,CASSLAVSTDTQYF
.,.,TRBV19,TRBJ2-2,13,TGTGCCAGTAGTATAGCTTCGACCGGGGAGCTGTTTTTT,CASSIASTGELFF
.,.,TRBV7-9,TRBJ2-5,16,TGTGCCAGCAGCGGGCTGGGGGGGGACATACAAGAGACCCAGTACTTC,CASSGLGGDIQETQYF
.,.,TRBV25-1,TRBJ1-5,14,TGTGCCAGCAGTGAGGGGTTGAGCAATCAGCCCCAGCATTTT,CASSEGLSNQPQHF
.,.,TRBV5-1,TRBJ1-1,13,TGCGCCAGCAGAGGGCAGTCGAACACTGAAGCTTTCTTT,CASRGQSNTEAFF